This T cell receptor (beta chain) was sequenced for a study of T-cell memory formation after mild COVID-19. TCRdb reanalysed the 5' RACE reads using MiXCR and keeps one entry per CDR3 protein. Of 380,000 or so distinct CDR3 sequences in the sample, roughly 13% were seen once. The sample holds many counts of this clonotype. This clonotype was sampled from a man aged 18 to 30 who had mild COVID-19 (a few samples of this study predate the infection). Cell type and time point are not known. The sequenced material came from PBMCs or a T cell subset sorted from them (not recorded which).

The DNA for the CDR3 is TGTGCCAGCAGCCCGGACGTCCTAGGGACCCAGTACTTC. The encoded protein is CASSPDVLGTQYF. The chain recombines TRBV9 with TRBJ2-5; no definite D call. The CDR3 is 13 amino acids. CDR1 and CDR2 from the germline V gene are SGDLS and YYNGEE. V shed 4 bases and J shed 7 bases, with 14 bases lying between them.